One and the same sample provided the 29 T cell receptor beta chains below, sequenced in a study of blood T cell repertoires in COVID-19. Sequencing used immunoSEQ multiplex PCR; TCRdb keeps in-frame clones, though not all of them. The data contain just over 80,000 clones, around 86% of them seen just once; the ten biggest clones take up roughly two fifths. Specimen: peripheral blood. All receptors come from an elderly man with acute or convalescent COVID-19.

The rearrangement joins TRBV11-2 to TRBJ2-7, with TRBD2 matching 7 bases. V lost 4 bases and J lost 9; bases outside the gene matches: 12. The CDR3 extends over 14 amino acids. In germline, CDR1 is SGHAT, CDR2 FQNNGV. CDR3 residues: CASSSGTTVRAQYF. The CDR3 DNA reads TGTGCCAGCAGCTCCGGGACTACCGTACGTGCGCAGTACTTC.

The table lists this clone with a few counts. The V and J genes are TRBV18 and TRBJ1-5; D is ambiguous. This CDR3 contains 14 residues. CDR1 KGHSH and CDR2 LQKENI come from the germline V gene. The ends were cut back, 5 bases at V and 2 bases at J, with 10 bases in the middle. The CDR3 protein is CASSFGQGNQPQHF. The CDR3 DNA reads as TGTGCCAGCTCATTTGGGCAGGGCAATCAGCCCCAGCATTTT.

The V gene is TRBV27, the J gene TRBJ1-6; 8 positions agree with TRBD1. V trimming: 4 bases; J trimming: 10 bases; junction bases outside the gene matches: 9. The germline V gene encodes CDR1 MNHEY and CDR2 SMNVEV (reference sequence). The CDR3 totals 15 residues. CDR3 protein: CASSSVPTGGSPLHF. The CDR3 DNA is TGTGCCAGCAGTTCCGTCCCTACAGGGGGATCACCCCTCCACTTT.

The chain couples TRBV27 to TRBJ1-2; D call uncertain. Germline V gene sequence: CDR1 MNHEY, CDR2 SMNVEV (reference sequence). Trimming removed 5 bases at V and 8 bases at J, with 18 bases between. This CDR3 is 14 amino acids long. CDR3 bases: TGTGCCAGCAGTACCCTCCCGGGAGAAGGAGGCTACACCTTC. Translated: CASSTLPGEGGYTF.

The J gene is TRBJ2-3, the V gene TRBV29-1, with D possibly TRBD2 on 5 matching bases. Trimming shortened V by 0 bases and J by 0 bases, and 7 bases separated the two germline ends. Germline assignment: CDR1 SQVTM and CDR2 ANQGSEA. This CDR3 has 14 amino acids. CDR3 in DNA: TGCAGCGTTGAAGACGGGATTAGCACAGATACGCAGTATTTT. Residues: CSVEDGISTDTQYF.

The V gene is TRBV12-3 or TRBV12-4, the J gene TRBJ1-1, with a weak D call TRBD1 (5 bases). V was pared by 5 bases and J by 3 bases, with 10 bases between. This CDR3 has 13 residues. The CDR3 coding sequence is TGTGCCAGCAGTCGGGCCAGGGACACTGAAGCTTTCTTT. Residues: CASSRARDTEAFF.

The chain combines TRBV30 with TRBJ1-5; 10 nucleotides agree with TRBD1. The CDR3 is 14 amino acids. Germline assignment: CDR1 GTSNPN and CDR2 SVGIG (reference sequence). V lost 1 base to trimming and J lost 4 bases; unmatched junction nucleotides: 1. CDR3 protein: CAWSGTGGNQPQHF. CDR3 nucleotides: TGTGCCTGGAGTGGGACAGGGGGAAATCAGCCCCAGCATTTT.

The chain recombines TRBV18 with TRBJ2-3, with 14 bases matching TRBD2. The V gene end was trimmed by 4 bases and the J gene end by 4 bases; junction bases not matched to a gene: 4. CDR1 is KGHSH and CDR2 is LQKENI in the germline V gene. The CDR3 spans 16 residues. CDR3 residues: CASSRLAGGPSDTQYF. The CDR3 DNA is TGTGCCAGCTCACGACTAGCGGGAGGGCCGTCAGATACGCAGTATTTT.

This clone was counted between two and nine times. The rearrangement joins TRBV10-3 to TRBJ2-2, with a possible D match to TRBD1 (6 bases). This CDR3 has 12 amino acids. V shed 6 bases and J shed 7 bases, with 9 bases lying between them. CDR1 ENHRY and CDR2 SYGVKD come from the germline V gene. CDR3 residues: CAIRRTVGELFF. As DNA, the CDR3 is TGTGCCATCAGACGGACAGTCGGGGAGCTGTTTTTT.

The chain joins TRBV29-1 to TRBJ1-4; D is possibly TRBD1 (6 bases). The CDR3 covers 14 residues. V was pared by 6 bases and J by 6 bases, with 17 bases between. CDR1 SQVTM and CDR2 ANQGSEA come from the germline V gene. As DNA, the CDR3 is TGCAGCGTCTACAGGGCCGAAGGGGATGAAAAACTGTTTTTT. It encodes CSVYRAEGDEKLFF.

The rearrangement joins TRBV6-4 to TRBJ2-1, with D hard to call. CDR1 MRHNA and CDR2 SNTAGT come from the germline V gene. Deletions cut 5 bases from V and 5 bases from J, with 4 bases between. The CDR3 length is 11 residues. For the CDR3, the DNA is TGTGCCAGCAGTTACAACAATGAGCAGTTCTTC. It specifies CASSYNNEQFF.

The chain has TRBV5-1 and TRBJ1-2; 11 positions match TRBD1. The V segment lost 4 bases and the J segment 8 bases; nucleotides outside the gene matches: 7. The CDR3 covers 14 residues. Germline lookup yields CDR1 SGHRS and CDR2 YFSETQ. CDR3 DNA sequence: TGCGCCAGCAGCGAGGACAGGGGGCTGGGAGGCTACACCTTC. Residues: CASSEDRGLGGYTF.

J is TRBJ2-1 and V is TRBV4-1; maybe TRBD1 (5 bases). The CDR3 sequence is 13 residues long. Trimming cost V 1 base and J 4 bases, with 5 bases left between them. Germline V lookup: CDR1 MGHRA, CDR2 YSYEKL. The CDR3 DNA is TGCGCCAGCAGCCAAGGACAGTACAATGAGCAGTTCTTC. Translated: CASSQGQYNEQFF.

The chain couples TRBV2 to TRBJ2-1; D is unclear. Looked up from germline, CDR1 is SNHLY and CDR2 is FYNNEI. V was clipped by 2 bases and J by 1 base, with 9 bases between them. The CDR3 sequence is 15 residues long. The CDR3 spells CASSEQRFSYNEQFF. The CDR3, as DNA: TGTGCCAGCAGTGAACAGCGTTTTTCCTACAATGAGCAGTTCTTC.

The rearrangement uses TRBV5-8 and TRBJ1-1; maybe TRBD1 (6 bases). The V end lost 7 bases, the J end lost 0 bases, and 16 bases lay between the germline ends. The CDR3 sequence is 15 residues long. Germline assignment: CDR1 SGHTS and CDR2 YDEGEE. The CDR3 is CASGRQVLLNTEAFF. The CDR3 nucleotides read TGTGCCAGCGGGAGACAGGTCCTCCTGAACACTGAAGCTTTCTTT.

This clone has more than one count but fewer than ten. The chain uses TRBV27 and TRBJ2-1, with 11 bases matching TRBD2. CDR3 length: 15 amino acids. Trimming at V came to 2 bases and at J to 7 bases, leaving 4 bases not matched to a gene. From germline, CDR1 is MNHEY and CDR2 SMNVEV (reference sequence). The CDR3, as DNA: TGTGCCAGCAGTTTACTAGCGGGAGGCCCGAATGAGCAGTTCTTC. It encodes CASSLLAGGPNEQFF.

This chain uses TRBV15 with TRBJ1-2; 7 bases are a match to TRBD1. V lost 5 bases, J lost 5 bases, and 8 bases stayed unmatched. The germline gives CDR1 LNHNV, CDR2 YYDKDF (reference sequence). The CDR3 sequence is 14 residues long. The CDR3 protein is CATSSRDRLYGYTF. The CDR3 nucleotides are TGTGCCACCAGCTCAAGGGACAGACTTTATGGCTACACCTTC.

The rearrangement links TRBV19 to TRBJ2-1; D perhaps matches TRBD2 (6 bases). Germline CDR1 LNHDA, CDR2 SQIVND (reference sequence). V was trimmed by 2 bases and J by 8 bases, leaving 16 bases between them. The CDR3 covers 15 residues. This CDR3 reads CASSISGGPSYEQFF. DNA of the CDR3: TGTGCCAGTAGTATATCAGGAGGGCCGAGCTATGAGCAGTTCTTC.

The chain joins TRBV19 to TRBJ1-5, with D tentatively TRBD1 (6 bases). Germline CDR1 and CDR2: LNHDA and SQIVND (reference sequence). V lost 3 bases and J 5 bases, leaving 14 bases between the germline ends. The CDR3 is 15 residues long. The DNA of the CDR3 is TGTGCCAGTAGTATCCGGACAGACGTTTATCAGCCCCAGCATTTT. Amino acids: CASSIRTDVYQPQHF.

This chain joins TRBV20-1 and TRBJ1-2, with 7 bases lining up with TRBD1. The CDR3 spans 15 residues. Trimming at V came to 3 bases and at J to 5 bases, leaving 12 bases not matched to a gene. Germline V gene data show CDR1 as DFQATT and CDR2 as SNEGSKA (reference sequence). CDR3 in DNA: TGCAGTGCTAGTGGACAGGAGCGCCCTAGTTATGGCTACACCTTC. Translation: CSASGQERPSYGYTF.

This clone has more than one count but fewer than ten. The gene calls are TRBV7-8 and TRBJ1-6, with unresolved D. The CDR3 extends over 14 amino acids. Trimming stripped 5 bases from V and 10 bases from J, with 15 bases between. The germline V gene has CDR1 SGHVS and CDR2 FQNEAQ. The CDR3 loop reads CASSLTGRVSPLHF. The CDR3 nucleotides are TGTGCCAGCAGCCTTACGGGGAGAGTCTCACCCCTCCACTTT.

This chain uses TRBV18 with TRBJ1-4, with 7 bases that match TRBD1. V trimming: 10 bases; J trimming: 2 bases; junction bases outside the gene matches: 4. CDR1 and CDR2 (germline): KGHSH, LQKENI. The CDR3 spans 13 residues. The CDR3 spells CATRQGTNEKLFF. The DNA of the CDR3 is TGTGCCACCCGACAGGGCACTAATGAAAAACTGTTTTTT.

The chain links TRBV5-1 to TRBJ2-7, with TRBD1 matching over 7 bases. Germline V gene sequence: CDR1 SGHRS, CDR2 YFSETQ. V was pared by 2 bases and J by 6 bases, with 8 bases of the junction left unmatched. This CDR3 contains 14 residues. The CDR3 reads CASSLTGTALEQYF. Written as DNA, the CDR3 is TGCGCCAGCAGCTTAACCGGGACAGCCCTCGAGCAGTACTTC. Variable domain in full (rest from reference TRBV5-1 and TRBJ2-7): KAGVTQTPRYLIKTRGQQVTLSCSPISGHRSVSWYQQTPGQGLQFLFEYFSETQRNKGNFPGRFSGRQFSNSRSEMNVSTLELGDSALYLCASSLTGTALEQYFGPGTRLTVT.

CDR3 sequence (DNA): TGCGCCAGCAGCTTGGACCCGCAGACATACAATGAGCAGTTCTTC. Protein: CASSLDPQTYNEQFF. V and J are TRBV5-1 and TRBJ2-1, with D unresolved. V gave up 0 bases and J gave up 4 bases, with 11 bases separating them. Per germline, CDR1 SGHRS and CDR2 YFSETQ. The CDR3 has 15 residues. The whole variable domain, filled in from reference TRBV5-1 and TRBJ2-1, reads KAGVTQTPRYLIKTRGQQVTLSCSPISGHRSVSWYQQTPGQGLQFLFEYFSETQRNKGNFPGRFSGRQFSNSRSEMNVSTLELGDSALYLCASSLDPQTYNEQFFGPGTRLTVL.

This chain's CDR3 is CASSERRGSGNTIYF. CDR3 sequence (DNA): TGTGCCAGCAGTGAAAGGAGGGGCTCTGGAAACACCATATATTTT. The rearrangement joins TRBV2 to TRBJ1-3, with D possibly being TRBD1 (5 bases). V shed 2 bases and J shed 0 bases, with 8 bases lying between them. This CDR3 region has 15 residues. Germline V gene sequence: CDR1 SNHLY, CDR2 FYNNEI.

V usage is TRBV6-1 and J usage is TRBJ1-1; the match to TRBD1 covers 7 bases. This CDR3 contains 14 residues. The germline V gene has CDR1 MNHNS and CDR2 SASEGT. The V gene end was trimmed by 5 bases and the J gene end by 1 base; junction bases not matched to a gene: 4. The CDR3 DNA is TGTGCCAGCAGTACCCGGACAGGGAACACTGAAGCTTTCTTT. This gives the protein CASSTRTGNTEAFF.

The chain is built from TRBV2 and TRBJ2-7, with D possibly matching TRBD1 (5 bases). Germline assignment: CDR1 SNHLY and CDR2 FYNNEI. The CDR3 spans 13 residues. Trimming removed 6 bases at V and 2 bases at J, with 11 bases between. The CDR3 sequence: CASRPTGPYEQYF. CDR3 nucleotide sequence: TGTGCCAGCAGGCCTACAGGTCCCTACGAGCAGTACTTC.

The V gene is TRBV28, the J gene TRBJ1-2, with a possible D match to TRBD1 (6 bases). Trimming pared 3 bases from V and 7 bases from J, leaving 33 bases between. Per germline, CDR1 MDHEN and CDR2 SYDVKM. The CDR3 is made up of 20 amino acids. CDR3 region: CASSFGGFFPMREGRSGYTF. The CDR3 DNA is TGTGCCAGCAGTTTTGGGGGCTTCTTCCCGATGCGTGAGGGACGGAGTGGCTACACCTTC.

V gene TRBV5-1 combines with J gene TRBJ2-7, with TRBD1 matching 8 bases. This CDR3 spans 14 amino acids. V was pared by 7 bases and J by 0 bases, with 6 bases of the junction left unmatched. The germline gives CDR1 SGHRS, CDR2 YFSETQ. DNA for the CDR3: TGCGCCAGCTCCCGACAGGGGCTCTCCTACGAGCAGTACTTC. It encodes CASSRQGLSYEQYF.